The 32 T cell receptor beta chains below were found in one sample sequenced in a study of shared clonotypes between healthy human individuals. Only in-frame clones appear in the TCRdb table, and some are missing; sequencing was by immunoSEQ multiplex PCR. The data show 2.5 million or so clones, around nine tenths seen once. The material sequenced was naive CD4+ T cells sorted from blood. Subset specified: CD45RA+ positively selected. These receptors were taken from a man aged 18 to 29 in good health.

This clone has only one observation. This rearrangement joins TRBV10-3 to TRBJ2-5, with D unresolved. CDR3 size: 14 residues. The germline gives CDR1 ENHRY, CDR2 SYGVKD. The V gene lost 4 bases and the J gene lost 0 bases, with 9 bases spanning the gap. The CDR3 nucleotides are TGTGCCATCAGTGTCAGCCGGGACCAAGAGACCCAGTACTTC. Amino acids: CAISVSRDQETQYF.

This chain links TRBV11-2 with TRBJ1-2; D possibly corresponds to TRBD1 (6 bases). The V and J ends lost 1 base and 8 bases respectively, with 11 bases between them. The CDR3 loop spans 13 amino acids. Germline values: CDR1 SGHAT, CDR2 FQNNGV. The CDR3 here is CASSLALGGGYTF. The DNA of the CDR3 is TGTGCCAGCAGCTTAGCCCTGGGGGGCGGCTACACCTTC.

CDR3 DNA: TGTGCCAGCAGGTCCGGGACAGGGGCGAACACTGAAGCTTTCTTT. It codes for CASRSGTGANTEAFF. The V and J genes are TRBV25-1 and TRBJ1-1, with 10 bases lining up with TRBD1. Germline V lookup: CDR1 MGHDK, CDR2 SYGVNS. The V gene end was trimmed by 6 bases and the J gene end by 1 base; junction bases not matched to a gene: 5. This CDR3 region has 15 residues.

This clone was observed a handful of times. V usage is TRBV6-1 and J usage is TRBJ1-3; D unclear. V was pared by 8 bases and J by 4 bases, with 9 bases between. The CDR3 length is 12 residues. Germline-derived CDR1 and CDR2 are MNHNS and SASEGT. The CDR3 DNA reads TGTGCCAGCGAGACGGAGGGAAACACCATATATTTT. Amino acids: CASETEGNTIYF.

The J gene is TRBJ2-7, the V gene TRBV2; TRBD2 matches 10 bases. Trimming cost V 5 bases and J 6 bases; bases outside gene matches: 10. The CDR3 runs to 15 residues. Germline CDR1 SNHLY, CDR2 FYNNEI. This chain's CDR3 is CASSQRLAGGPEQYF. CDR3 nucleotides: TGTGCCAGCAGTCAGAGACTAGCGGGTGGACCCGAGCAGTACTTC.

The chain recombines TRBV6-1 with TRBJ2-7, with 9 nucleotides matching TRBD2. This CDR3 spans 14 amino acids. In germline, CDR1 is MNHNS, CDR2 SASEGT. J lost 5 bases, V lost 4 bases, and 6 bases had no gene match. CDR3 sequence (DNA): TGTGCCAGCAGTGTCGGACTAGCGCCCAACGAGCAGTACTTC. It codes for CASSVGLAPNEQYF.

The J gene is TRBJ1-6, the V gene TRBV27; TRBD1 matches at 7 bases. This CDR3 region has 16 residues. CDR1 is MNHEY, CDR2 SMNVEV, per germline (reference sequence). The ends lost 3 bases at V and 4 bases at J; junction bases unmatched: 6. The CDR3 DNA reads TGTGCCAGCAGTTTGGTAGGGGGCGCGTATAATTCACCCCTCCACTTT. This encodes CASSLVGGAYNSPLHF.

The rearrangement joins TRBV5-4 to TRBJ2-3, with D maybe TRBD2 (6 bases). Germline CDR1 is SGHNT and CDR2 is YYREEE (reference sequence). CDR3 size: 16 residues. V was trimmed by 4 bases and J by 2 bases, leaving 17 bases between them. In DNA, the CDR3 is TGTGCCAGCAGCCCGCGCGGTAGCGGAGTCACAGATACGCAGTATTTT. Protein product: CASSPRGSGVTDTQYF. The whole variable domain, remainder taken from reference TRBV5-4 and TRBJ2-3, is ETGVTQSPTHLIKTRGQQVTLRCSSQSGHNTVSWYQQALGQGPQFIFQYYREEENGRGNFPPRFSGLQFPNYSSELNVNALELDDSALYLCASSPRGSGVTDTQYFGPGTRLTVL.

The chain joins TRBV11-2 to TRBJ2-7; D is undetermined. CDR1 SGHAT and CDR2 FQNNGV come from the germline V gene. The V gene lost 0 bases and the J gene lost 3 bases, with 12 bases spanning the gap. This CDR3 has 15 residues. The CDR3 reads CASSLDPWQYYEQYF. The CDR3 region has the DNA TGTGCCAGCAGCTTAGATCCTTGGCAATACTACGAGCAGTACTTC. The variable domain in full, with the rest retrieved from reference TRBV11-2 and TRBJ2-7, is EAGVAQSPRYKIIEKRQSVAFWCNPISGHATLYWYQQILGQGPKLLIQFQNNGVVDDSQLPKDRFSAERLKGVDSTLKIQPAKLEDSAVYLCASSLDPWQYYEQYFGPGTRLTVT.

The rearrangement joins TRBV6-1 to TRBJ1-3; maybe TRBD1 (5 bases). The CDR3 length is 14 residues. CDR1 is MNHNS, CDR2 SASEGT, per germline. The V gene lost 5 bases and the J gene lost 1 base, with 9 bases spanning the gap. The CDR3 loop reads CASSRGESGNTIYF. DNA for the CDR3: TGTGCCAGCAGTCGAGGGGAATCTGGAAACACCATATATTTT.

The CDR3 region has the DNA TGTGCCAGCAGCGTAGAAGTACAGGGGCACGAGCAGTACTTC. Protein sequence: CASSVEVQGHEQYF. This chain connects TRBV9 to TRBJ2-5; the match to TRBD1 covers 7 bases. The J call could be wrong; TRBJ2-7 is a better fit for the DNA end. This CDR3 is 14 amino acids long. Germline CDR1 is SGDLS and CDR2 is YYNGEE.

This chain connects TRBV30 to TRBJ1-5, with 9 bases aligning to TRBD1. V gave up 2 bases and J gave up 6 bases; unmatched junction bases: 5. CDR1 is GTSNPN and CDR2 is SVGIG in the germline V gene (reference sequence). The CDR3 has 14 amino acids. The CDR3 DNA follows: TGTGCCTGGAGTACAGGGGGCCCGGGTCAGCCCCAGCATTTT. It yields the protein CAWSTGGPGQPQHF.

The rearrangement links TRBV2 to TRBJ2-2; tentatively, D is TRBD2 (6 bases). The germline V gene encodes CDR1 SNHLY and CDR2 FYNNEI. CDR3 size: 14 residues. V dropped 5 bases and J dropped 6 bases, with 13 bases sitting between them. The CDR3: CASSPREVAGELFF. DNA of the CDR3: TGTGCCAGCAGTCCCAGGGAGGTGGCCGGGGAGCTGTTTTTT.

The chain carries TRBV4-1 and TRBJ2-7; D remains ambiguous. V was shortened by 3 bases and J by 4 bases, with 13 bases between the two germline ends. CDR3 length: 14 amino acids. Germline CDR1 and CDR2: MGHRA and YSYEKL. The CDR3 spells CASSHQERTYEQYF. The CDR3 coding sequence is TGCGCCAGCAGCCATCAGGAGCGTACGTACGAGCAGTACTTC.

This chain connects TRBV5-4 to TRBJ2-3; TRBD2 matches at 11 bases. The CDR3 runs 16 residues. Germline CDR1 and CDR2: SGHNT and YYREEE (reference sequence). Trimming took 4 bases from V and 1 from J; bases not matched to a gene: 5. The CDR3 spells CASSAASGGRTDTQYF. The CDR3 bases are TGTGCCAGCAGCGCCGCTAGCGGGGGGCGCACAGATACGCAGTATTTT. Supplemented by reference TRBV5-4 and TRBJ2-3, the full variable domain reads ETGVTQSPTHLIKTRGQQVTLRCSSQSGHNTVSWYQQALGQGPQFIFQYYREEENGRGNFPPRFSGLQFPNYSSELNVNALELDDSALYLCASSAASGGRTDTQYFGPGTRLTVL.

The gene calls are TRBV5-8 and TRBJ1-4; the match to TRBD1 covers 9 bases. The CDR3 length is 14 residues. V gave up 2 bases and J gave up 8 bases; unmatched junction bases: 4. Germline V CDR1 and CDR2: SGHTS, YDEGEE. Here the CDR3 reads CASSFGTGREKLFF. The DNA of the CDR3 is TGTGCCAGCAGCTTTGGGACAGGGCGCGAAAAACTGTTTTTT.

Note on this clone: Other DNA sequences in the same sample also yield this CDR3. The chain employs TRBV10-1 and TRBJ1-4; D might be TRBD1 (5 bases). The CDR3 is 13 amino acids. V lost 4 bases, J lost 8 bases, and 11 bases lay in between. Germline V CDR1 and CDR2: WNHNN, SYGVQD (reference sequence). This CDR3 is CASSGRGREKLFF. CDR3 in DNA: TGCGCCAGCAGTGGAAGGGGTCGGGAAAAACTGTTTTTT.

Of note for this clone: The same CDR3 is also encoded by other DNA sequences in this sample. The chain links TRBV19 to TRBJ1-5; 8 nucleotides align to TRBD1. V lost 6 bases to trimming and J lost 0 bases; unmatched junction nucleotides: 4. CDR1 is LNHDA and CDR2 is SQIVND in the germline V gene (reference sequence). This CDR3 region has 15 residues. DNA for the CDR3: TGTGCCAGTAGCCCGACAGGGGATAGCAATCAGCCCCAGCATTTT. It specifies CASSPTGDSNQPQHF.

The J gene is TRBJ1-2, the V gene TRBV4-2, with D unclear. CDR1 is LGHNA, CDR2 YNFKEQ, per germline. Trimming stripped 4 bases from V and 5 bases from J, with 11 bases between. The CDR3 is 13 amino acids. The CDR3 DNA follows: TGTGCCAGCAGCCGAGTTGATGATTATGGCTACACCTTC. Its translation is CASSRVDDYGYTF.

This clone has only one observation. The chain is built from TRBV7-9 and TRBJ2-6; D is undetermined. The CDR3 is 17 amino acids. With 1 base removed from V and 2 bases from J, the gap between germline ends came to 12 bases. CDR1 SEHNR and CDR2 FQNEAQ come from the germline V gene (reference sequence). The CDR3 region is CASSLGTARTGANVLTF. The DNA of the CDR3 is TGTGCCAGCAGCTTAGGAACTGCCCGGACTGGGGCCAACGTCCTGACTTTC.

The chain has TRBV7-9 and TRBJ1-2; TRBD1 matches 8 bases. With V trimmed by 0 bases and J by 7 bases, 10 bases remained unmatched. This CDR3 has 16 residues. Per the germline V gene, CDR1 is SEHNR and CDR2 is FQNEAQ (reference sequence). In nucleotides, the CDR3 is TGTGCCAGCAGCTTAGCGGACAGGGCTGCAACGGGTGGCTACACCTTC. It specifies CASSLADRAATGGYTF.

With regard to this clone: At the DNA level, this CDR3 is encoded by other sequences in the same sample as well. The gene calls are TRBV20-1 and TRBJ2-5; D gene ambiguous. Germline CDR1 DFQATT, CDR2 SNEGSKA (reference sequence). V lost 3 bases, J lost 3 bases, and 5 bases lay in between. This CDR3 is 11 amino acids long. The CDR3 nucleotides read TGCAGTGCTAGGCGCAAAGAGACCCAGTACTTC. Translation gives CSARRKETQYF.

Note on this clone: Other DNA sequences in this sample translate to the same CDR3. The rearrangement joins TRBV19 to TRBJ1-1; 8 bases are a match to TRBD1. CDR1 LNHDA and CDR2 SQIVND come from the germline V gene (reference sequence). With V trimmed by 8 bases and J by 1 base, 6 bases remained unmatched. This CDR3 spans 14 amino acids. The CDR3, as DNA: TGTGCCAGTCGCACAGGGGGAGCGAACACTGAAGCTTTCTTT. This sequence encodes CASRTGGANTEAFF.

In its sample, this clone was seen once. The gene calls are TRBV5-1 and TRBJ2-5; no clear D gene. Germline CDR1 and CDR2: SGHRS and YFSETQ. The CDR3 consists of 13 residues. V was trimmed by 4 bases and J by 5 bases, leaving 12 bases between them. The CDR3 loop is CASSMTPGETQYF. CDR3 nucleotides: TGCGCCAGCAGCATGACTCCGGGCGAGACCCAGTACTTC.

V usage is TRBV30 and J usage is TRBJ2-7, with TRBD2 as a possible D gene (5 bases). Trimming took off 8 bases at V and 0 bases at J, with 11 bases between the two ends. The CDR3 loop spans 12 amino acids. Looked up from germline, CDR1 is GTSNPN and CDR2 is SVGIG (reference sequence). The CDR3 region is CAGRGNSYEQYF. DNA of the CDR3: TGTGCCGGTAGAGGGAACTCCTACGAGCAGTACTTC.

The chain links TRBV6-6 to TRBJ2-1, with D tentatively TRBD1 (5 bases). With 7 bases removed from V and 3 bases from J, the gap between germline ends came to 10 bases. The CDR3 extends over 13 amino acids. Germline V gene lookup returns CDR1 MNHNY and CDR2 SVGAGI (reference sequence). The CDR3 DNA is TGTGCCAGCAATGGCAGGGACTACAATGAGCAGTTCTTC. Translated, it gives CASNGRDYNEQFF.

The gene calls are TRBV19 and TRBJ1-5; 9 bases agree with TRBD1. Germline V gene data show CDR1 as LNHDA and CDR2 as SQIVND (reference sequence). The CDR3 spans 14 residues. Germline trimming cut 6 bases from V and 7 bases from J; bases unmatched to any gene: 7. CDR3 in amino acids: CASRRTGGEQPQHF. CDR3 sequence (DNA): TGTGCCAGTAGGCGCACAGGGGGCGAGCAGCCCCAGCATTTT.

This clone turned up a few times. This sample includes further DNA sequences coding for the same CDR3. The CDR3 DNA is TGTGCCAGCAGCCCTCGCGGGGAGACCCAGTACTTC. The encoded protein is CASSPRGETQYF. The rearrangement uses TRBV11-2 and TRBJ2-5, with a weak D call TRBD2 (5 bases). V shed 5 bases and J shed 5 bases, with 9 bases lying between them. CDR1 SGHAT and CDR2 FQNNGV come from the germline V gene. This CDR3 has 12 amino acids.

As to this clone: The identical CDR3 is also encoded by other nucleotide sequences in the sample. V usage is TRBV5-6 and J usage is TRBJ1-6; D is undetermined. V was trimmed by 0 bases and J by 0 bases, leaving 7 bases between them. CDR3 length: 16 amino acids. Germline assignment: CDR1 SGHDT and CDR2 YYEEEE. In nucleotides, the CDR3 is TGTGCCAGCAGCTTGGGCGGCAGCTCCTATAATTCACCCCTCCACTTT. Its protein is CASSLGGSSYNSPLHF.

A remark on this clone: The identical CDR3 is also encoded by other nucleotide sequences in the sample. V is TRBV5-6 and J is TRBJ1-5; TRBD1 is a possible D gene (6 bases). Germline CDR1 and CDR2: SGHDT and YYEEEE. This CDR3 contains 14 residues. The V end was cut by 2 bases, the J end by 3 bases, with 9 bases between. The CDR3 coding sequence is TGTGCCAGCAGCTTAGGACAGTACAATCAGCCCCAGCATTTT. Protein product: CASSLGQYNQPQHF. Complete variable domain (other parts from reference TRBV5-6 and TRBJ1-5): DAGVTQSPTHLIKTRGQQVTLRCSPKSGHDTVSWYQQALGQGPQFIFQYYEEEERQRGNFPDRFSGHQFPNYSSELNVNALLLGDSALYLCASSLGQYNQPQHFGDGTRLSIL.

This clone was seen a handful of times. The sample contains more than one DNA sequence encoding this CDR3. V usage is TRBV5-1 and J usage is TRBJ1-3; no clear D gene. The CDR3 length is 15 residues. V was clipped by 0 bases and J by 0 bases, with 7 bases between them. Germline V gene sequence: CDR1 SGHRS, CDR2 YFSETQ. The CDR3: CASSLDGSSGNTIYF. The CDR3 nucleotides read TGCGCCAGCAGCTTGGACGGGTCCTCTGGAAACACCATATATTTT. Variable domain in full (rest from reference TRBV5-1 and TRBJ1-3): KAGVTQTPRYLIKTRGQQVTLSCSPISGHRSVSWYQQTPGQGLQFLFEYFSETQRNKGNFPGRFSGRQFSNSRSEMNVSTLELGDSALYLCASSLDGSSGNTIYFGEGSWLTVV.

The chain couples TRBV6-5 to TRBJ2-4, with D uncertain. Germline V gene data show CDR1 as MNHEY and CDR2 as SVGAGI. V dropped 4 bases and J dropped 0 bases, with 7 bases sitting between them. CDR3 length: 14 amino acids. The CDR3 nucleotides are TGTGCCAGCAGTTCTGCGTTAGCCAAAAACATTCAGTACTTC. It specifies CASSSALAKNIQYF.